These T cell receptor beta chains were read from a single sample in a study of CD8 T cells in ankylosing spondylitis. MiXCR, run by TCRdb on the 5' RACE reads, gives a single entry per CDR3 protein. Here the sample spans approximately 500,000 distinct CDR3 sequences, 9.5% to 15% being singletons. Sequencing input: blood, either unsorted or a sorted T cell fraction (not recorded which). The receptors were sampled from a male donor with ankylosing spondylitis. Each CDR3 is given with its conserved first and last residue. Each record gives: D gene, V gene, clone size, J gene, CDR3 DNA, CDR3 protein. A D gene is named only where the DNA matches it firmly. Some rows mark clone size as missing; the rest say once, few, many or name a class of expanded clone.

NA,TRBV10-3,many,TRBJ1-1,TGTGCCATCAGTGTTGCGGGATTAACTGAAGCTTTCTTT,CAISVAGLTEAFF
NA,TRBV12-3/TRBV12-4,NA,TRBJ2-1,TGTGCCAGCAGTTTCAGGGATTTCGCCTACAATGAGCAGTTCTTC,CASSFRDFAYNEQFF
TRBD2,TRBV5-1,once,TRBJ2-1,TGCGCCAGCAGCTTGACGGGGGGAGGGTACGGTTACAATGAGCAGTTCTTC,CASSLTGGGYGYNEQFF
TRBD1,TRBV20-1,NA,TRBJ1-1,TGCAGTGCTATCGGGACAGGGGACGCTGAAGCTTTCTTT,CSAIGTGDAEAFF
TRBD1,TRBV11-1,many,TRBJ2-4,TGTGCCAGCAGCTTGGGCGCGGGACAGGGAGGATTAGCCAAAAACATTCAGTACTTC,CASSLGAGQGGLAKNIQYF
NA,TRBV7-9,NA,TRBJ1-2,TGTGCCAGCAGCCCCTACAGGCTGACTAACTATGGCTACACCTTC,CASSPYRLTNYGYTF
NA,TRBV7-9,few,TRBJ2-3,TGTGCCAGCAGCTTAGTACAGAATATAGATACGCAGTATTTT,CASSLVQNIDTQYF
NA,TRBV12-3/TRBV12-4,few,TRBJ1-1,TGTGCCAGCAGTTTCCCCGCAGCAGGGGCCGAGGCTTTCTTT,CASSFPAAGAEAFF
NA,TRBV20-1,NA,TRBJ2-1,TGCAGTGCGGGAGCTGGGGGCCACAATGAGCAGTTCTTC,CSAGAGGHNEQFF
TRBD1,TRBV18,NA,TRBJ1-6,TGTGCCAGCTCACCCGCGCAGGGGGAATCACCCCTCCACTTT,CASSPAQGESPLHF
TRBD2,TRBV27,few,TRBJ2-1,TGTGCCAGCAGTTTGGGACTAGCGCTCAATGAGCAGTTCTTC,CASSLGLALNEQFF
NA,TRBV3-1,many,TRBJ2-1,TGTGCCAGCAGCTATGACCCCGGGTATGAGCAGTTCTTC,CASSYDPGYEQFF
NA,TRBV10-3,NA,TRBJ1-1,TGTGCCATCCGTAGCCCCAATCGGCCTGAAGCTTTCTTT,CAIRSPNRPEAFF
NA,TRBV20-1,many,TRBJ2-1,TGCAGTGCTAGAGAATGGGGTGAGCAGTTCTTC,CSAREWGEQFF
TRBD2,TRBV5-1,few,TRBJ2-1,TGCGCCAGCAGCTCAACGGGAGGGTCCCACAATGAGCAGTTCTTC,CASSSTGGSHNEQFF
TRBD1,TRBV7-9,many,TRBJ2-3,TGTGCCAGCGGAAAGACAGGGGGCTACACAGATACGCAGTATTTT,CASGKTGGYTDTQYF
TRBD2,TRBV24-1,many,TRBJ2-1,TGTGCCACCAGTGTGGGACTAGCGGGGAACAATGAGCAGTTCTTC,CATSVGLAGNNEQFF
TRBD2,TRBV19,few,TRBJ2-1,TGTGCCAGTAGTATAGGAGGCGGGAGCTCCTACAATGAGCAGTTCTTC,CASSIGGGSSYNEQFF
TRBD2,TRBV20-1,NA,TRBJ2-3,TGCAGTGCTACCCAGCGGGATCCAACAGATACGCAGTATTTT,CSATQRDPTDTQYF
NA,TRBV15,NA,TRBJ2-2,TGTGCCACCAGCAGGAGCGGACAGTACACCGGGGAGCTGTTTTTT,CATSRSGQYTGELFF
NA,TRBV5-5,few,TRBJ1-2,TGTGCCAGCAGCTCCCCGGGACAACCTAAAACGAAAGGCTACACCTTC,CASSSPGQPKTKGYTF
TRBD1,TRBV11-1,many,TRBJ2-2,TGTGCCAGCAGGCGTGGACAGGGGGTTCCAGCGAACACCGGGGAGCTGTTTTTT,CASRRGQGVPANTGELFF
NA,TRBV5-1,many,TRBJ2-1,TGCGCCAGCAGCCAGAGTTTTTTGGCGGGAAGGAACTACAATGAGCAGTTCTTC,CASSQSFLAGRNYNEQFF
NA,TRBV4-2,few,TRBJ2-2,TGTGCCAGCAGCCAAGATGGAGCGGCAGCGAACACCGGGGAGCTGTTTTTT,CASSQDGAAANTGELFF
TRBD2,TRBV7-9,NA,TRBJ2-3,TGTGCCAGCAGCTCCCCACTAGCGGGACCCAACACAGATACGCAGTATTTT,CASSSPLAGPNTDTQYF
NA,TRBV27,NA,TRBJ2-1,TGTGCCAGCAGTCAGGGAGGAACTACCTACAATGAGCAGTTCTTC,CASSQGGTTYNEQFF
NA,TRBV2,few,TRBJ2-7,TGTGCCAGCACCCGACAGGTTCGGTACGAGCAGTACTTC,CASTRQVRYEQYF
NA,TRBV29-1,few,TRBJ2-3,TGCAGCGTCTCGGCCGGCGATACGCAGTATTTT,CSVSAGDTQYF
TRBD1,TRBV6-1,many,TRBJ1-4,TGTGCCAGCAGTGCCGGGACAGGGGTTGAAAAACTGTTTTTT,CASSAGTGVEKLFF
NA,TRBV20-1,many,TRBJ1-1,TGCAGTGCTAGATGGGCCTCCGGACGGAACACTGAAGCTTTCTTT,CSARWASGRNTEAFF
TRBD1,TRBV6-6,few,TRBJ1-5,TGTGCCAGCAGTACCCAGGGGGCCCAGCCCCAGCATTTT,CASSTQGAQPQHF
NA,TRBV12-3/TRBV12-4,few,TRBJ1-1,TGTGCCACTGTTTGGGGGGGCACTGAAGCTTTCTTT,CATVWGGTEAFF
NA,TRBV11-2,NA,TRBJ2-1,TGTGCCAGCAGCTTAGACCGACTAGTCCCTTCCCGCTCCTACAATGAGCAGTTCTTC,CASSLDRLVPSRSYNEQFF
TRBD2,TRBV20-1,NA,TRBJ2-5,TGCAGTGCAAATTGGGCCACTAGCGGGACTCTGCGAGAGACCCAGTACTTC,CSANWATSGTLRETQYF
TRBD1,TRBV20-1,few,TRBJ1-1,TGCAGTGCTAGGTTGCCGACAGGGGGTAAAACTGAAGCTTTCTTT,CSARLPTGGKTEAFF
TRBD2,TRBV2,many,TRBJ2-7,TGTGCCAGCAGTGAACCTCCCCCCTCTAGCGGGAGTGCCTACGAGCAGTACTTC,CASSEPPPSSGSAYEQYF
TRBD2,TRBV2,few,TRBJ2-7,TGTGCCAGCAGTGTGGCTAGCGGGAGTTCCTACGAGCAGTACTTC,CASSVASGSSYEQYF